This passage covers 19 T cell receptor beta chains from one sample sequenced in a study of OX40 agonist ivuxolimab in advanced cancers. Library method: the immunoSEQ multiplex PCR assay. Here the immuneACCESS table is served through TCRdb, limited to in-frame sequences with V and J called. Missing clones are a known gap in these copies; in checked studies unresolved V genes cover under half, and the rest lacks a known reason. The sample table lists around 40,000 clones, roughly 80% of them with a count of one. About 20% of the sample is taken by the ten largest. The sample was CD4+ or CD8+ T cells sorted from blood, taken in a trial of the OX40 agonist ivuxolimab. The receptors were gathered from an adult with an advanced solid tumor such as melanoma, head and neck, liver or kidney cancer.

This clone was seen once. The rearrangement uses TRBV28 and TRBJ2-3; the match to TRBD1 covers 9 bases. The germline gives CDR1 MDHEN, CDR2 SYDVKM. With V trimmed by 3 bases and J by 6 bases, 13 bases remained unmatched. The CDR3 length is 17 residues. CDR3 amino acids: CASSFSPGQGSPDTQYF. CDR3 DNA: TGTGCCAGCAGTTTCTCCCCGGGACAGGGTTCCCCCGATACGCAGTATTTT.

The chain carries TRBV2 and TRBJ2-7; D perhaps matches TRBD1 (6 bases). V lost 6 bases to trimming and J lost 4 bases, with 13 bases between them. Germline lookup yields CDR1 SNHLY and CDR2 FYNNEI. CDR3 length equals 13 residues. CDR3 sequence: CASRNRDEYEQYF. CDR3 in DNA: TGTGCCAGCAGAAACAGGGATGAGTACGAGCAGTACTTC. Based on the CDR3 plus reference TRBV2 and TRBJ2-7, the full variable domain is EPEVTQTPSHQVTQMGQEVILRCVPISNHLYFYWYRQILGQKVEFLVSFYNNEISEKSEIFDDQFSVERPDGSNFTLKIRSTKLEDSAMYFCASRNRDEYEQYFGPGTRLTVT.

The table lists this clone with many counts. V gene TRBV6-5 combines with J gene TRBJ2-1; D remains unclear. V was shortened by 0 bases and J by 6 bases, with 9 bases between the two germline ends. The CDR3 is made up of 14 amino acids. CDR1 is MNHEY, CDR2 SVGAGI, per germline. The CDR3 reads CASSYSVDVNEQFF. The CDR3 region has the DNA TGTGCCAGCAGTTACTCGGTGGACGTCAATGAGCAGTTCTTC.

Points on this clone: One junction end does not reproduce the germline sequence, and a read error may be involved. The chain has TRBV7-6 and TRBJ1-3; D gene unclear. This CDR3 is 15 amino acids long. CDR1 SGHVS and CDR2 FNYEAQ come from the germline V gene. The CDR3 DNA sequence: TGTGCCAGCACCCTACAACGCGACTCTCGAAACACCATATATTTT. Protein product: CASTLQRDSRNTIYF.

This clone was observed once. The J gene is TRBJ1-6, the V gene TRBV5-4, with D possibly TRBD1 on 6 matching bases. The V gene's germline CDR1 is SGHNT and CDR2 YYREEE (reference sequence). The CDR3 covers 14 residues. Trimming removed 2 bases at V and 7 bases at J, with 10 bases between. Written as DNA, the CDR3 is TGTGCCAGCAGCTTCGACAGGACAAATTCACCCCTCCACTTT. It is translated as CASSFDRTNSPLHF.

V is TRBV5-6 and J is TRBJ1-5; D call uncertain. The V gene's germline CDR1 is SGHDT and CDR2 YYEEEE. Trimming left V 0 bases short and J 9 bases short, with 10 bases between. The CDR3 is made up of 13 amino acids. CDR3 sequence reads: CASSLEAAGPQHF. CDR3 coding DNA: TGTGCCAGCAGCTTGGAAGCGGCAGGGCCCCAGCATTTT.

Of note for this clone: At the DNA level, this CDR3 is encoded by other sequences in the same sample as well. The rearrangement joins TRBV19 to TRBJ2-5, with D hard to call. V lost 3 bases to trimming and J lost 1 base, with 15 bases between them. The CDR3 sequence is 16 residues long. Per the germline V gene, CDR1 is LNHDA and CDR2 is SQIVND (reference sequence). The CDR3 nucleotides read TGTGCCAGTAGTATGAATGCACGACCGCCCCAAGAGACCCAGTACTTC. Its protein is CASSMNARPPQETQYF.

This sequence joins TRBV11-2 and TRBJ2-3, with 10 bases fitting TRBD1. Per germline, CDR1 SGHAT and CDR2 FQNNGV. The CDR3 covers 17 residues. The junction had 8 bases not matched to a gene; V was cut back by 2 bases and J by 3 bases. The CDR3 coding sequence is TGTGCCAGCAGCTTACTGACAGGGGGCTTCGGTACAGATACGCAGTATTTT. Translation gives CASSLLTGGFGTDTQYF.

The table lists this clone with many counts. The chain uses TRBV13 and TRBJ2-7; weak D call: TRBD2 (5 bases). The V end lost 8 bases, the J end lost 4 bases, and 18 bases lay between the germline ends. Germline values: CDR1 PRHDT, CDR2 FYEKMQ (reference sequence). This CDR3 region has 14 residues. DNA for the CDR3: TGTGCCAGCTCGCGTCTGGGAGAGAGGTACGAGCAGTACTTC. It is translated as CASSRLGERYEQYF.

The chain carries TRBV10-3 and TRBJ1-1; the D is unclear. Germline CDR1 is ENHRY and CDR2 is SYGVKD. The CDR3 loop spans 13 amino acids. V dropped 7 bases and J dropped 0 bases, with 9 bases sitting between them. CDR3 DNA: TGTGCCATCAAACCACTGATGAACACTGAAGCTTTCTTT. The encoded protein is CAIKPLMNTEAFF.

The chain employs TRBV4-1 and TRBJ2-7; TRBD2 agrees at 12 bases. Trimming cost V 3 bases and J 0 bases; bases outside gene matches: 3. Germline V gives CDR1 MGHRA, CDR2 YSYEKL. The CDR3 has 16 amino acids. The CDR3 DNA reads TGCGCCAGCAGCCAGGGACTAGCGGGTCCCTCCTACGAGCAGTACTTC. Translating gives CASSQGLAGPSYEQYF.

The chain has TRBV5-1 and TRBJ1-2, with 8 positions matching TRBD1. Unmatched junction bases numbered 9, after V lost 7 bases and J lost 7 bases. This CDR3 contains 13 residues. The germline V gene has CDR1 SGHRS and CDR2 YFSETQ. CDR3 bases: TGCGCCAGCGGACCCGGACAGGGAGGTGGCTACACCTTC. Its protein is CASGPGQGGGYTF.

The chain uses TRBV18 and TRBJ2-2, with TRBD2 matching 9 bases. This CDR3 contains 16 residues. The germline gives CDR1 KGHSH, CDR2 LQKENI. The junction had 9 bases not matched to a gene; V was cut back by 6 bases and J by 4 bases. In nucleotides, the CDR3 is TGTGCCAGCTCCCTCGCGGGACTAGCAGGCACCGGGGAGCTGTTTTTT. Protein product: CASSLAGLAGTGELFF.

This clone was detected only a few times. This chain connects TRBV9 to TRBJ1-2, with TRBD1 identical over 10 bases. The V gene's germline CDR1 is SGDLS and CDR2 YYNGEE. The CDR3 loop spans 13 amino acids. V shed 3 bases and J 6 bases; nucleotides not matched to a gene: 2. The CDR3 region is CASSGGQGNGYTF. CDR3 in DNA: TGTGCCAGCAGCGGGGGACAGGGGAATGGCTACACCTTC.

The chain is built from TRBV5-6 and TRBJ1-2; tentatively, D is TRBD1 (6 bases). The V gene's germline CDR1 is SGHDT and CDR2 YYEEEE. V lost 3 bases and J lost 2, with 17 bases in between. This CDR3 contains 16 residues. This CDR3 is CASSSLYLDRNYGYTF. The CDR3 DNA sequence: TGTGCCAGCAGCTCCCTTTATTTAGACAGGAACTATGGCTACACCTTC.

The rearrangement links TRBV7-2 to TRBJ2-4, with 8 positions matching TRBD2. CDR3 length equals 18 residues. The germline V gene encodes CDR1 SGHTA and CDR2 FQGNSA. With 5 bases clipped from V and 2 bases from J, the junction kept 14 bases outside the gene matches. As DNA, the CDR3 is TGTGCCAGCAGCAGAGGCCTTCGGGGGGGCCGGACCAAAAACATTCAGTACTTC. Its translation: CASSRGLRGGRTKNIQYF. Full variable domain (rest looked up from reference TRBV7-2 and TRBJ2-4): GAGVSQSPSNKVTEKGKDVELRCDPISGHTALYWYRQSLGQGLEFLIYFQGNSAPDKSGLPSDRFSAERTGGSVSTLTIQRTQQEDSAVYLCASSRGLRGGRTKNIQYFGAGTRLSVL.

The chain links TRBV6-5 to TRBJ1-5; D call uncertain. The CDR3 length is 13 residues. CDR1 is MNHEY and CDR2 is SVGAGI in the germline V gene. V was cut by 5 bases and J by 5 bases, with 10 bases left in between. CDR3 nucleotides: TGTGCCAGCAGTGCCAGCGAAGATCAGCCCCAGCATTTT. This codes for CASSASEDQPQHF.

This chain joins TRBV19 and TRBJ1-5; 8 bases match TRBD1. After removal of 4 bases from V and 4 bases from J, the junction contained 9 bases not matched to a gene. The CDR3 loop spans 16 amino acids. Germline V lookup: CDR1 LNHDA, CDR2 SQIVND (reference sequence). CDR3 sequence reads: CASSTSDRGLNQPQHF. The CDR3 DNA sequence: TGTGCCAGTAGTACATCAGACAGGGGACTGAATCAGCCCCAGCATTTT. Using reference TRBV19 and TRBJ1-5 for the parts outside the CDR3, the full variable domain is DGGITQSPKYLFRKEGQNVTLSCEQNLNHDAMYWYRQDPGQGLRLIYYSQIVNDFQKGDIAEGYSVSREKKESFPLTVTSAQKNPTAFYLCASSTSDRGLNQPQHFGDGTRLSIL.

This chain connects TRBV14 to TRBJ1-6; D unresolved. The CDR3 sequence is 15 residues long. The ends were cut back, 2 bases at V and 2 bases at J, with 7 bases in the middle. Looked up from germline, CDR1 is SGHDN and CDR2 is FVKESK. The CDR3 reads CASSQTITYNSPLHF. The CDR3 region has the DNA TGTGCCAGCAGCCAAACGATCACCTATAATTCACCCCTCCACTTT.